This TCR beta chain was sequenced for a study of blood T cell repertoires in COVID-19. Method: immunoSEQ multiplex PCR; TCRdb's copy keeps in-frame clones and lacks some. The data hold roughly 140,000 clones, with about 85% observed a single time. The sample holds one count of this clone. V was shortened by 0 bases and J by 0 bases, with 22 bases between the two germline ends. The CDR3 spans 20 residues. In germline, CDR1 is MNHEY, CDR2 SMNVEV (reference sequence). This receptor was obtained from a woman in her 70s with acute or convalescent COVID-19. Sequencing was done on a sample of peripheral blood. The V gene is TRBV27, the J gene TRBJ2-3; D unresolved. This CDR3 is CASSLSISTGYHSSTDTQYF. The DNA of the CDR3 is TGTGCCAGCAGTTTATCGATAAGTACCGGGTACCATTCTAGCACAGATACGCAGTATTTT.